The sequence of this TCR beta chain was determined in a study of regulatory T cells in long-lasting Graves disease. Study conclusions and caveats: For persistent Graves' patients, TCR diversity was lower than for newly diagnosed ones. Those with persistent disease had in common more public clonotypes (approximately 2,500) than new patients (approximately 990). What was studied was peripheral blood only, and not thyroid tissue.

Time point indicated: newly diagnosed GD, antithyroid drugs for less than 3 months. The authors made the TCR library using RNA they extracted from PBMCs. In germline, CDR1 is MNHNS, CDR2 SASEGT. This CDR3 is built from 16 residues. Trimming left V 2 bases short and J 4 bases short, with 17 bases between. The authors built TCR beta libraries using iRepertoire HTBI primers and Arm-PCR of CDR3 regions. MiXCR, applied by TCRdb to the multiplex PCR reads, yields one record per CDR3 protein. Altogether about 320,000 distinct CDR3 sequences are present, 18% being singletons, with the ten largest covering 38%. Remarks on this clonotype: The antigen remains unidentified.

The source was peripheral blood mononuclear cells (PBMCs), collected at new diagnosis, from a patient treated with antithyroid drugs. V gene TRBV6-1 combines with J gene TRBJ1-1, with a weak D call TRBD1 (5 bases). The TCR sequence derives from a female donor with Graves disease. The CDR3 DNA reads TGTGCCAGCAGTGAAAGGCTGGTTGGGGGGGGCACTGAAGCTTTCTTT. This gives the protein CASSERLVGGGTEAFF.